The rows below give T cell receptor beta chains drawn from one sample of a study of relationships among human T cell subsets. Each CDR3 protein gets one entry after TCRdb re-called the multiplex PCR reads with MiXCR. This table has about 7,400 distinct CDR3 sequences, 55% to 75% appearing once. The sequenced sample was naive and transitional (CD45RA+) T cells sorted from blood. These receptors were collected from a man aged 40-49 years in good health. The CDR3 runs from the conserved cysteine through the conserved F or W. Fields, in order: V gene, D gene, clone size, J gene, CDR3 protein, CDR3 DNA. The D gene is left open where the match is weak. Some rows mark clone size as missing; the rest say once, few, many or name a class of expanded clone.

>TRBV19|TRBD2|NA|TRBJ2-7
CASSQRESPYEQYF
TGTGCCAGTAGCCAGCGGGAGTCGCCCTACGAGCAGTACTTC
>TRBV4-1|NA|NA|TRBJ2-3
CASSQGSLGPTTDTQYF
TGCGCCAGCAGCCAAGGGTCGCTGGGCCCAACCACAGATACGCAGTATTTT
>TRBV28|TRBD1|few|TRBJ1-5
CASSLYGQGGRESNQPQHF
TGTGCCAGCAGTTTATACGGACAGGGTGGAAGAGAGAGCAATCAGCCCCAGCATTTT
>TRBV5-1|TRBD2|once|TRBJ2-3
CASSLAGARTDTQYF
TGTGCCAGCAGCTTAGCGGGGGCAAGGACAGATACGCAGTATTTT
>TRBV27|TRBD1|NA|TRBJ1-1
CASRRTGGYTEAFF
TGTGCCAGCAGACGGACAGGGGGATACACTGAAGCTTTCTTT
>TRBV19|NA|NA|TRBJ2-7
CASSIFGEQYF
TGTGCCAGTAGTATATTCGGCGAGCAGTACTTC
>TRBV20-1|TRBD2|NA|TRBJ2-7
CSARPYGGREQYF
TGCAGTGCTAGACCCTACGGGGGGAGAGAGCAGTACTTC
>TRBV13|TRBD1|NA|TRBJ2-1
CASSLGGQHNEQFF
TGTGCCAGCAGCTTAGGGGGACAGCACAATGAGCAGTTCTTC
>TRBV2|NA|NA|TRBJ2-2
CASSGVPGTVYTGELFF
TGTGCCAGCAGTGGCGTCCCCGGAACAGTTTACACCGGGGAGCTGTTTTTT
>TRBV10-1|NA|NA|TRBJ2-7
CASPRRGLTYEQYF
TGCGCCAGCCCACGACGGGGATTAACCTACGAGCAGTACTTC
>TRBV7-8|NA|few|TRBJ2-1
CASSLNNEQFF
TGTGCCAGCAGCCTCAACAATGAGCAGTTCTTC
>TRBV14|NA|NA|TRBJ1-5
CASSQAYNQPQHF
TGTGCCAGCAGCCAAGCATATAATCAGCCCCAGCATTTT
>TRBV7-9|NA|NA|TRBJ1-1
CASSQEGYTEAFF
TGTGCCAGCAGTCAAGAGGGATACACTGAAGCTTTCTTT
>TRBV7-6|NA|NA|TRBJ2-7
CASSSGGDLGSYEQYF
TGTGCCAGCAGCTCAGGGGGGGATCTGGGCTCCTACGAGCAGTACTTC
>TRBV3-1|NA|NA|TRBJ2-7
CASSQFGSGMREQYF
TGTGCCAGCAGCCAGTTCGGGTCGGGTATGAGGGAGCAGTACTTC
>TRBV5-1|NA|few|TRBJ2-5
CASSLAGAEETQYF
TGCGCCAGCAGCTTGGCAGGGGCAGAAGAGACCCAGTACTTC
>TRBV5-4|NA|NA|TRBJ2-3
CASSFTDTQYF
TGCGCCAGCAGCTTTACAGATACGCAGTATTTT
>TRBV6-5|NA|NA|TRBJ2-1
CASSYGRYNEQFF
TGTGCCAGCAGTTACGGCAGGTACAATGAGCAGTTCTTC
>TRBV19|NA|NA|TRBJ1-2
CASRRQTTNYGYTF
TGTGCCAGTAGGAGACAGACAACTAACTATGGCTACACCTTC
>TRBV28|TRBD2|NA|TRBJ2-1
CASSLRLAAVKEQFF
TGTGCCAGCAGTTTAAGACTAGCGGCAGTCAAGGAGCAGTTCTTC
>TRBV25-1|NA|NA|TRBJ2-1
CASSLVPSSYNEQFF
TGTGCCAGCAGTCTGGTGCCGAGCTCCTACAATGAGCAGTTCTTC
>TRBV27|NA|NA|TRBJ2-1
CATGDGPNEQFF
TGTGCCACCGGGGACGGCCCCAATGAGCAGTTCTTC
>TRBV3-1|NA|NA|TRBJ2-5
CASSPSSDYWLQETQYF
TGTGCCAGCAGCCCAAGTTCGGACTATTGGCTCCAAGAGACCCAGTACTTC
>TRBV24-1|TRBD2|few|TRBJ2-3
CATSLSGSTDTQYF
TGTGCCACCAGTCTTAGCGGGAGCACAGATACGCAGTATTTT
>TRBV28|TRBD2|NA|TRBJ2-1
CASSFGLAGGSEQFF
TGTGCCAGCAGTTTCGGGCTAGCGGGAGGGAGCGAGCAGTTCTTC
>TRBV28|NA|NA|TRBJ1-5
CASSLGRGIFQPQHF
TGTGCCAGCAGTTTAGGCAGGGGAATTTTCCAGCCCCAGCATTTT
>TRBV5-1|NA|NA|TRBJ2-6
CASADVSGANVLTF
TGCGCCAGCGCCGATGTCTCTGGGGCCAACGTCCTGACTTTC
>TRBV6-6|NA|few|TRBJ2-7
CASSEPSLREQYF
TGTGCCAGCAGTGAGCCCAGTCTACGAGAGCAGTACTTC
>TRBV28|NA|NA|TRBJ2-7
CASSWEYEQYF
TGTGCCAGCAGTTGGGAATACGAGCAGTACTTC
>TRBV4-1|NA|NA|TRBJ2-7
CASSQDGAEQYF
TGCGCCAGCAGCCAAGATGGGGCCGAGCAGTACTTC
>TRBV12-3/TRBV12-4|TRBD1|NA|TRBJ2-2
CASSSGGHTGELFF
TGTGCCAGCAGCTCAGGGGGCCACACCGGGGAGCTGTTTTTT
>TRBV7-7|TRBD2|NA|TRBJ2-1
CASSSGASGGNEQFF
TGTGCTAGCAGCAGCGGGGCTAGCGGAGGGAATGAGCAGTTCTTC
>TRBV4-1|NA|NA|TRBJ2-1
CASSQGVEVEQFF
TGCGCCAGCAGCCAAGGGGTTGAGGTTGAGCAGTTCTTC
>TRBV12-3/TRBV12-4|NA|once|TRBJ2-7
CASRDFAYEQYF
TGTGCCTCCCGGGACTTCGCCTACGAGCAGTACTTC
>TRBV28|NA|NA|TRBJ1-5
CASSFSGDQPQHF
TGTGCCAGCAGTTTTAGCGGCGATCAGCCCCAGCATTTT
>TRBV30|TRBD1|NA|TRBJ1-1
CAWSGDSPNTEAFF
TGTGCCTGGAGTGGGGACAGCCCGAACACTGAAGCTTTCTTT
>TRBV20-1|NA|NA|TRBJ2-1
CSANQEANSYNEQFF
TGCAGTGCCAATCAGGAGGCTAACTCCTACAATGAGCAGTTCTTC
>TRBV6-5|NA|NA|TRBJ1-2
CASKVVEGGYTF
TGTGCCAGCAAAGTGGTCGAAGGTGGCTACACCTTC
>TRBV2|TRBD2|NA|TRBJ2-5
CASSPGTSGQETQYF
TGTGCCAGCAGCCCCGGGACTAGCGGTCAAGAGACCCAGTACTTC
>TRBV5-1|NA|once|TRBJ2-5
CASSLPSETQYF
TGCGCCAGCAGCCTCCCCTCCGAGACCCAGTACTTC
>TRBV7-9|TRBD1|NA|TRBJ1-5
CASSLAQGVFEPQHF
TGTGCCAGCAGCTTAGCGCAGGGGGTCTTTGAGCCCCAGCATTTT
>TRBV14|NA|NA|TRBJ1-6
CASRGGPGGEPYNSPLHF
TGTGCCAGCAGAGGGGGTCCGGGTGGAGAACCCTATAATTCACCCCTCCACTTT
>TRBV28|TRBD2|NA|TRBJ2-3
CASRLAGRTDTQYF
TGTGCCAGCAGACTAGCGGGTCGGACAGATACGCAGTATTTT
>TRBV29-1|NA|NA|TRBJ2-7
CSVSGGAGASEQYF
TGCAGCGTCTCTGGCGGGGCAGGGGCCAGCGAGCAGTACTTC
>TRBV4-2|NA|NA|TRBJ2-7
CASSQDGYEQYF
TGTGCCAGCAGCCAAGATGGGTACGAGCAGTACTTC
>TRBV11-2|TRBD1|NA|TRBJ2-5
CASRLGQGSVQGTQYF
TGTGCCAGCAGACTTGGACAGGGAAGCGTCCAGGGGACCCAGTACTTC
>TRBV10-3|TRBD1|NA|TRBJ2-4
CAIGEGQGSNIQYF
TGTGCCATCGGGGAGGGACAGGGGTCTAACATTCAGTACTTC
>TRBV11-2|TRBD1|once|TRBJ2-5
CASSTGTQETQYF
TGTGCCAGCTCGACAGGGACCCAAGAGACCCAGTACTTC
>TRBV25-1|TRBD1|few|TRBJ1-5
CASSERTGFQPQHF
TGTGCCAGCAGTGAACGGACAGGGTTTCAGCCCCAGCATTTT
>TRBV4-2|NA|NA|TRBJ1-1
CASSQDVNLGGNTEAFF
TGTGCCAGCAGCCAAGACGTCAACCTCGGGGGAAACACTGAAGCTTTCTTT
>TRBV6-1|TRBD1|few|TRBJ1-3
CASSDDSGTGGNTIYF
TGTGCCAGCAGTGATGACTCCGGGACAGGGGGAAACACCATATATTTT
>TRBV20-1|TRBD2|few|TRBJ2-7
CSAKTAGGETLYGQYF
TGCAGTGCTAAGACAGCGGGAGGGGAAACATTGTATGGGCAGTACTTC
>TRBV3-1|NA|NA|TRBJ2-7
CASSHIALPYEQYF
TGTGCCAGCAGCCACATTGCCTTACCCTACGAGCAGTACTTC
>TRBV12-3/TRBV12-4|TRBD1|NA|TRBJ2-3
CASSSYTGGAADTQYF
TGTGCCAGCAGTTCTTATACAGGGGGCGCGGCGGATACGCAGTATTTT